The present T cell receptor beta chain was sequenced within a study of blood T cells in healthy people across ages. Together with a sample-barcoded 5' primer, a J-beta primer mix was included in a second PCR lasting about 6 to 11 cycles. Each CDR3 protein gets one entry after TCRdb re-called the 5' RACE reads with MiXCR. The repertoire holds 700,000 or so distinct CDR3 sequences, approximately 40% seen once, with roughly 30% in the top ten. V lost 0 bases and J 0 bases, leaving 12 bases between the germline ends. The CDR3 runs to 17 residues. Germline CDR1 LGHNA, CDR2 YSLEER. This clonotype is a singleton in its sample.

The specimen sequenced was blood. The sequence derives from an older man in good health. This chain connects TRBV4-3 to TRBJ2-4; D possibly corresponds to TRBD1 (6 bases). The CDR3 nucleotides read TGCGCCAGCAGCCAAGATGGTCCAGGGGTAGCCAAAAACATTCAGTACTTC. Translated, it gives CASSQDGPGVAKNIQYF.